Listed below are T cell receptor beta chains from one sample, sequenced in a study of OX40 agonist ivuxolimab in advanced cancers. Sequenced by immunoSEQ multiplex PCR; TCRdb stores in-frame clones only, minus some. The profile shows 65,000 to 75,000 clones, 80% to 90% of them singletons. The sample was CD4+ or CD8+ T cells sorted from blood, taken in a trial of the OX40 agonist ivuxolimab. Receptor source: an adult with an advanced solid tumor such as melanoma, head and neck, liver or kidney cancer. The CDR3 runs from the conserved cysteine through the conserved F or W. D genes are given only for firm matches. Only some rows state a clone size, as once, few, many or a class for expanded clones.

clone size: once; CDR3 length: 15; V gene: TRBV5-1; J gene: TRBJ1-1; D gene: TRBD1; CDR3 DNA: TGCGCCAGCAGCCCAAACAGGGGGTTCGTCACTGAAGCTTTCTTT; CDR3 protein: CASSPNRGFVTEAFF
clone size: .; CDR3 length: 15; V gene: TRBV6-6; J gene: TRBJ1-1; D gene: .; CDR3 DNA: TGTGCCAGCAGTTACTCGGGACACCTGAACACTGAAGCTTTCTTT; CDR3 protein: CASSYSGHLNTEAFF
clone size: .; CDR3 length: 14; V gene: TRBV7-9; J gene: TRBJ1-1; D gene: .; CDR3 DNA: TGTGCCAGCAGCTTAGGGACATTGAACACTGAAGCTTTCTTT; CDR3 protein: CASSLGTLNTEAFF
clone size: .; CDR3 length: 12; V gene: TRBV18; J gene: TRBJ2-2; D gene: .; CDR3 DNA: TGTGCCAGCTCACCTCGCACCGGGGAGCTGTTTTTT; CDR3 protein: CASSPRTGELFF
clone size: .; CDR3 length: 15; V gene: TRBV7-8; J gene: TRBJ2-5; D gene: TRBD2; CDR3 DNA: TGTGCCAGCAGCTTAGCGACTAGCGGGGGGGGGACCCAGTACTTC; CDR3 protein: CASSLATSGGGTQYF
clone size: .; CDR3 length: 15; V gene: TRBV21-1; J gene: TRBJ1-5; D gene: .; CDR3 DNA: TGTGCCAGCAGTCGGACAGGGGGTAGCGATCAGCCCCAGCATTTT; CDR3 protein: CASSRTGGSDQPQHF
clone size: .; CDR3 length: 15; V gene: TRBV10-3; J gene: TRBJ1-2; D gene: TRBD1; CDR3 DNA: TGTGCCATCAGTGACTCCGGACAGGGGAACTATGGCTACACCTTC; CDR3 protein: CAISDSGQGNYGYTF
clone size: .; CDR3 length: 15; V gene: TRBV5-1; J gene: TRBJ1-4; D gene: TRBD1; CDR3 DNA: TGCGCCAGCAGCACCTACAGGGGGGCGGACGAAAAACTGTTTTTT; CDR3 protein: CASSTYRGADEKLFF
clone size: once; CDR3 length: 11; V gene: TRBV20-1; J gene: TRBJ2-3; D gene: .; CDR3 DNA: TGCAGTGCTAGCAGTCCAGATACGCAGTATTTT; CDR3 protein: CSASSPDTQYF
clone size: .; CDR3 length: 14; V gene: TRBV19; J gene: TRBJ2-3; D gene: .; CDR3 DNA: TGTGCCAGTAGTATAGCGGGTAGTAAAGATACGCAGTATTTT; CDR3 protein: CASSIAGSKDTQYF
clone size: once; CDR3 length: 14; V gene: TRBV6-1; J gene: TRBJ2-3; D gene: TRBD1; CDR3 DNA: TGTGCCAGCAGTACAGGGGGCGACACAGATACGCAGTATTTT; CDR3 protein: CASSTGGDTDTQYF
clone size: .; CDR3 length: 17; V gene: TRBV5-4; J gene: TRBJ2-3; D gene: .; CDR3 DNA: TGTGCCAGCAGCTTGGGGGGTCCAGCGGCTAGCACAGATACGCAGTATTTT; CDR3 protein: CASSLGGPAASTDTQYF
clone size: few; CDR3 length: 14; V gene: TRBV5-1; J gene: TRBJ2-1; D gene: .; CDR3 DNA: TGCGCCAGCAGCTTTGGACTTAGCGGCAATGAGCAGTTCTTC; CDR3 protein: CASSFGLSGNEQFF
clone size: .; CDR3 length: 14; V gene: TRBV5-4; J gene: TRBJ2-3; D gene: .; CDR3 DNA: TGTGCCAGCAGCTTGAGTCAGAGCACAGATACGCAGTATTTT; CDR3 protein: CASSLSQSTDTQYF
clone size: .; CDR3 length: 16; V gene: TRBV10-3; J gene: TRBJ2-7; D gene: TRBD2; CDR3 DNA: TGTGCCATCAGTGAGTCATTGAGCGGGGGGGCCTACGAGCAGTACTTC; CDR3 protein: CAISESLSGGAYEQYF
clone size: few; CDR3 length: 12; V gene: TRBV5-6; J gene: TRBJ2-7; D gene: .; CDR3 DNA: TGTGCCAGCAGCGGGGACGGCTACGAGCAGTACTTC; CDR3 protein: CASSGDGYEQYF
clone size: .; CDR3 length: 15; V gene: TRBV10-3; J gene: TRBJ2-5; D gene: TRBD1; CDR3 DNA: TGTGCCATCAGTCTACGGGACAGGGTCGTAGAGACCCAGTACTTC; CDR3 protein: CAISLRDRVVETQYF
clone size: .; CDR3 length: 17; V gene: TRBV5-1; J gene: TRBJ1-3; D gene: .; CDR3 DNA: TGCGCCAGCAGCTTGACACCGATTCAGAGCTCTGGAAACACCATATATTTT; CDR3 protein: CASSLTPIQSSGNTIYF
clone size: .; CDR3 length: 13; V gene: TRBV11-3; J gene: TRBJ1-1; D gene: .; CDR3 DNA: TGTGCCAGCAGCTCCCAGGGTGACACTGAAGCTTTCTTT; CDR3 protein: CASSSQGDTEAFF
clone size: .; CDR3 length: 14; V gene: TRBV28; J gene: TRBJ2-4; D gene: .; CDR3 DNA: TGTGCCAGCAGCCTCCACGTAGCCAAAAACATTCAGTACTTC; CDR3 protein: CASSLHVAKNIQYF
clone size: .; CDR3 length: 12; V gene: TRBV28; J gene: TRBJ1-1; D gene: .; CDR3 DNA: TGTGCCAGCAGCGGACAGCCAAAGCAAGCTTTCTTT; CDR3 protein: CASSGQPKQAFF
clone size: once; CDR3 length: 17; V gene: TRBV7-2; J gene: TRBJ1-3; D gene: .; CDR3 DNA: TGTGCCAGCAGCTTCGCCGGGACACCGAGCTCTGGAAACACCATATATTTT; CDR3 protein: CASSFAGTPSSGNTIYF
clone size: .; CDR3 length: 13; V gene: TRBV6-4; J gene: TRBJ2-3; D gene: .; CDR3 DNA: TGTGCCAGCAGTGACCCCAACACAGATACGCAGTATTTT; CDR3 protein: CASSDPNTDTQYF
clone size: .; CDR3 length: 12; V gene: TRBV18; J gene: TRBJ2-3; D gene: .; CDR3 DNA: TGTGCCAGCTCACTACAGGGAGATACGCAGTATTTT; CDR3 protein: CASSLQGDTQYF
clone size: .; CDR3 length: 14; V gene: TRBV29-1; J gene: TRBJ2-5; D gene: .; CDR3 DNA: TGCAGCGCTAACAAAGGGGGAGGCCAAGAGACCCAGTACTTC; CDR3 protein: CSANKGGGQETQYF
clone size: .; CDR3 length: 13; V gene: TRBV7-9; J gene: TRBJ1-3; D gene: .; CDR3 DNA: TGTGCCAGCAGCTTATCGGGCGGAAACACCATATATTTT; CDR3 protein: CASSLSGGNTIYF
clone size: few; CDR3 length: 15; V gene: TRBV7-6; J gene: TRBJ2-3; D gene: .; CDR3 DNA: TGTGCCAGCAGTTTCCAACCCGCTAGCACAGATACGCAGTATTTT; CDR3 protein: CASSFQPASTDTQYF
clone size: once; CDR3 length: 13; V gene: TRBV11-1; J gene: TRBJ1-2; D gene: TRBD1; CDR3 DNA: TGTGCCAGCAGCCCGACAGGGAACTATGGCTACACCTTC; CDR3 protein: CASSPTGNYGYTF
clone size: .; CDR3 length: 19; V gene: TRBV6-1; J gene: TRBJ2-7; D gene: TRBD1; CDR3 DNA: TGTGCCAGCAGTGGCCTAGCGAACTTTTTCGGGACAGGGGGCTACGAGCAGTACTTC; CDR3 protein: CASSGLANFFGTGGYEQYF
clone size: .; CDR3 length: 17; V gene: TRBV10-3; J gene: TRBJ2-6; D gene: TRBD1; CDR3 DNA: TGTGCCATCAAATCGGACAGGGACTTCTCTGGGGCCAACGTCCTGACTTTC; CDR3 protein: CAIKSDRDFSGANVLTF
clone size: .; CDR3 length: 14; V gene: TRBV5-4; J gene: TRBJ1-1; D gene: TRBD1; CDR3 DNA: TGTGCCAGCAATCCAACAGGGGTGAACACTGAAGCTTTCTTT; CDR3 protein: CASNPTGVNTEAFF